A selection of T cell receptor beta chains follows, all from one sample in a study of blood T cell repertoires in COVID-19. Some clones are missing from TCRdb's copy, which holds only in-frame ones; the method was immunoSEQ multiplex PCR. Of approximately 140,000 clones detected, 80% to 90% appear once; the ten largest clones hold roughly 7.7%. Sequencing was carried out using peripheral blood. The receptors originated from a human donor with acute or convalescent COVID-19. The donor label of this sample is uncertain. Each CDR3 is given with its conserved first and last residue. The D gene is left open where the match is weak. Not all rows give a size; the values are once, few, many and, for expanded clones, a class.

v_call: TRBV5-1
clone_size: NA
j_call: TRBJ2-3
d_call: TRBD2
cdr3_aa: CASSLGAGGSTDTQYF
cdr3_nt: TGCGCCAGCAGCTTGGGAGCGGGGGGTAGCACAGATACGCAGTATTTT

v_call: TRBV6-6
clone_size: NA
j_call: TRBJ2-1
d_call: TRBD1
cdr3_aa: CASSYGTGGEQFF
cdr3_nt: TGTGCCAGCAGTTATGGGACAGGGGGAGAGCAGTTCTTC

v_call: TRBV12-3/TRBV12-4
clone_size: NA
j_call: TRBJ1-6
d_call: NA
cdr3_aa: CASTPGGALHF
cdr3_nt: TGTGCCAGCACCCCCGGGGGGGCCCTCCACTTT

v_call: TRBV6-5
clone_size: NA
j_call: TRBJ2-3
d_call: NA
cdr3_aa: CASSTPGLATDTQYF
cdr3_nt: TGTGCCAGCAGTACCCCGGGACTTGCCACAGATACGCAGTATTTT

v_call: TRBV14
clone_size: NA
j_call: TRBJ1-6
d_call: TRBD1
cdr3_aa: CASSSRDRGSPLHF
cdr3_nt: TGTGCCAGCAGCTCCCGGGACAGGGGTTCACCCCTCCACTTT

v_call: TRBV9
clone_size: NA
j_call: TRBJ2-5
d_call: NA
cdr3_aa: CASSGGYQETQYF
cdr3_nt: TGTGCCAGCAGCGGAGGCTACCAAGAGACCCAGTACTTC

v_call: TRBV2
clone_size: NA
j_call: TRBJ1-2
d_call: TRBD1
cdr3_aa: CASSEGWQGATGYTF
cdr3_nt: TGTGCCAGCAGTGAAGGGTGGCAGGGGGCGACTGGCTACACCTTC

v_call: TRBV27
clone_size: NA
j_call: TRBJ1-2
d_call: NA
cdr3_aa: CASTLYGARRGENYGYTF
cdr3_nt: TGTGCCAGCACCCTCTACGGGGCAAGGAGGGGTGAGAACTATGGCTACACCTTC

v_call: TRBV27
clone_size: NA
j_call: TRBJ1-2
d_call: NA
cdr3_aa: CASSRDTGYYGYTF
cdr3_nt: TGTGCCAGCAGTAGAGACACAGGGTACTATGGCTACACCTTC

v_call: TRBV4-2
clone_size: few
j_call: TRBJ1-2
d_call: NA
cdr3_aa: CASSQDSGQSYGYTF
cdr3_nt: TGTGCCAGCAGCCAAGACTCCGGACAGAGCTATGGCTACACCTTC

v_call: TRBV9
clone_size: NA
j_call: TRBJ2-3
d_call: TRBD2
cdr3_aa: CASSVPLTSGATDTQYF
cdr3_nt: TGTGCCAGCAGCGTACCCCTCACTAGCGGGGCGACAGATACGCAGTATTTT

v_call: TRBV7-9
clone_size: NA
j_call: TRBJ1-1
d_call: NA
cdr3_aa: CASSLQGSILRNTEAFF
cdr3_nt: TGTGCCAGCAGCCTCCAAGGGAGCATTTTACGGAACACTGAAGCTTTCTTT

v_call: TRBV7-9
clone_size: few
j_call: TRBJ2-7
d_call: TRBD1
cdr3_aa: CASSFPGQGVFTYEQYF
cdr3_nt: TGTGCCAGCAGCTTCCCGGGACAGGGAGTTTTTACCTACGAGCAGTACTTC

v_call: TRBV24-1
clone_size: NA
j_call: TRBJ2-5
d_call: TRBD2
cdr3_aa: CATSDEGRGGQETQYF
cdr3_nt: TGTGCCACCAGTGACGAGGGGCGGGGGGGTCAAGAGACCCAGTACTTC

v_call: TRBV5-1
clone_size: few
j_call: TRBJ1-4
d_call: TRBD1
cdr3_aa: CASSLEGTGATNEKLFF
cdr3_nt: TGCGCCAGCAGCTTGGAGGGGACAGGAGCAACTAATGAAAAACTGTTTTTT

v_call: TRBV27
clone_size: NA
j_call: TRBJ2-1
d_call: NA
cdr3_aa: CASSSNVAGFYNEQFF
cdr3_nt: TGTGCCAGCAGTTCGAACGTTGCGGGATTCTACAATGAGCAGTTCTTC

v_call: TRBV19
clone_size: NA
j_call: TRBJ1-6
d_call: TRBD1
cdr3_aa: CASSDRGASPLHF
cdr3_nt: TGTGCCAGTAGCGACAGGGGTGCTTCACCCCTCCACTTT

v_call: TRBV28
clone_size: many
j_call: TRBJ2-5
d_call: NA
cdr3_aa: CASSLSPTGGTEETQYF
cdr3_nt: TGTGCCAGCAGTTTATCTCCGACGGGCGGGACAGAAGAGACCCAGTACTTC

v_call: TRBV30
clone_size: once
j_call: TRBJ1-1
d_call: NA
cdr3_aa: CAWRNLNTEAFF
cdr3_nt: TGTGCCTGGCGCAACTTGAACACTGAAGCTTTCTTT

v_call: TRBV7-9
clone_size: NA
j_call: TRBJ1-1
d_call: NA
cdr3_aa: CASSLLYTEAFF
cdr3_nt: TGTGCCAGCAGCTTACTATACACTGAAGCTTTCTTT

v_call: TRBV12-3/TRBV12-4
clone_size: NA
j_call: TRBJ2-1
d_call: NA
cdr3_aa: CASSLTSSLGQFF
cdr3_nt: TGTGCCAGCAGTTTAACTAGCAGCTTAGGGCAGTTCTTC

v_call: TRBV3-1/TRBV3-2
clone_size: NA
j_call: TRBJ2-1
d_call: NA
cdr3_aa: CASSQTASYNEQFF
cdr3_nt: TGTGCCAGCAGCCAGACAGCCTCCTACAATGAGCAGTTCTTC

v_call: TRBV5-4
clone_size: NA
j_call: TRBJ2-2
d_call: NA
cdr3_aa: CASSPQDRTGELFF
cdr3_nt: TGTGCCAGCAGCCCACAAGACAGGACCGGGGAGCTGTTTTTT

v_call: TRBV19
clone_size: NA
j_call: TRBJ1-5
d_call: NA
cdr3_aa: CASSRRILGDYSNQPQHF
cdr3_nt: TGTGCCAGTAGTCGTCGAATACTGGGAGATTATAGCAATCAGCCCCAGCATTTT

v_call: TRBV9
clone_size: once
j_call: TRBJ1-2
d_call: NA
cdr3_aa: CASSVTTNYGYTF
cdr3_nt: TGTGCCAGCAGCGTCACAACTAACTATGGCTACACCTTC

v_call: TRBV19
clone_size: NA
j_call: TRBJ1-2
d_call: NA
cdr3_aa: CASSMGSSGYTF
cdr3_nt: TGTGCCAGTAGTATGGGCAGTAGTGGCTACACCTTC

v_call: TRBV3-1/TRBV3-2
clone_size: NA
j_call: TRBJ1-5
d_call: NA
cdr3_aa: CASSQSGAGYQPQHF
cdr3_nt: TGTGCCAGCAGCCAAAGTGGCGCAGGGTATCAGCCCCAGCATTTT

v_call: TRBV30
clone_size: NA
j_call: TRBJ2-2
d_call: TRBD1
cdr3_aa: CAWSGGDRDFTGELFF
cdr3_nt: TGTGCCTGGAGTGGGGGGGACAGGGATTTCACCGGGGAGCTGTTTTTT

v_call: TRBV18
clone_size: NA
j_call: TRBJ1-6
d_call: TRBD1
cdr3_aa: CASSPLQGDNSPLHF
cdr3_nt: TGTGCCAGCTCACCCTTACAGGGGGATAATTCACCCCTCCACTTT

v_call: TRBV7-9
clone_size: NA
j_call: TRBJ1-4
d_call: NA
cdr3_aa: CASSLGASLDGEKLFF
cdr3_nt: TGTGCCAGCAGCTTAGGGGCCAGCCTGGATGGAGAAAAACTGTTTTTT

v_call: TRBV5-6
clone_size: NA
j_call: TRBJ1-2
d_call: TRBD1
cdr3_aa: CASSLGDRGGYGYTF
cdr3_nt: TGTGCCAGCAGCTTGGGGGACAGGGGTGGCTATGGCTACACCTTC

v_call: TRBV6-5
clone_size: few
j_call: TRBJ1-3
d_call: TRBD1
cdr3_aa: CASRLGQGRDTIYF
cdr3_nt: TGTGCCAGCAGGCTCGGACAGGGAAGGGACACCATATATTTT

v_call: TRBV7-8
clone_size: NA
j_call: TRBJ1-4
d_call: NA
cdr3_aa: CASSLSGTNEKLFF
cdr3_nt: TGTGCCAGCAGCTTATCCGGAACTAATGAAAAACTGTTTTTT

v_call: TRBV27
clone_size: once
j_call: TRBJ2-2
d_call: TRBD1
cdr3_aa: CASSVLPQGAGELFF
cdr3_nt: TGTGCCAGCAGTGTACTTCCACAGGGGGCCGGGGAGCTGTTTTTT

v_call: TRBV4-1
clone_size: NA
j_call: TRBJ1-3
d_call: NA
cdr3_aa: CASSPGFGNTIYF
cdr3_nt: TGCGCCAGCAGCCCAGGGTTTGGAAACACCATATATTTT

v_call: TRBV19
clone_size: NA
j_call: TRBJ1-1
d_call: NA
cdr3_aa: CASSIETEGPF
cdr3_nt: TGTGCCAGTAGTATAGAGACAGAAGGTCCATTT

v_call: TRBV9
clone_size: once
j_call: TRBJ2-2
d_call: NA
cdr3_aa: CASSGLRGRETGELFF
cdr3_nt: TGTGCCAGCAGCGGTCTACGGGGCCGGGAGACCGGGGAGCTGTTTTTT

v_call: TRBV6-5
clone_size: NA
j_call: TRBJ1-5
d_call: NA
cdr3_aa: CASRTGNQPQHF
cdr3_nt: TGTGCCAGCAGAACTGGCAATCAGCCCCAGCATTTT

v_call: TRBV6-6
clone_size: NA
j_call: TRBJ1-1
d_call: NA
cdr3_aa: CASSRQKNTEAFF
cdr3_nt: TGTGCCAGCAGTCGACAGAAAAACACTGAAGCTTTCTTT

v_call: TRBV24-1
clone_size: NA
j_call: TRBJ2-1
d_call: NA
cdr3_aa: CATSDLRARAEGQFF
cdr3_nt: TGTGCCACCAGTGATTTAAGGGCAAGGGCGGAGGGGCAGTTCTTC

v_call: TRBV6-5
clone_size: many
j_call: TRBJ2-7
d_call: NA
cdr3_aa: CASSRQADYEQYF
cdr3_nt: TGTGCCAGCAGTAGACAGGCGGACTACGAGCAGTACTTC

v_call: TRBV11-3
clone_size: NA
j_call: TRBJ1-5
d_call: TRBD1
cdr3_aa: CASSLVPGGKGQPQHF
cdr3_nt: TGTGCCAGCAGCTTAGTCCCAGGGGGAAAAGGGCAGCCCCAGCATTTT

v_call: TRBV6-5
clone_size: NA
j_call: TRBJ1-2
d_call: TRBD1
cdr3_aa: CASRFGQGDFEGYTF
cdr3_nt: TGTGCCAGCAGATTCGGACAGGGGGATTTCGAGGGCTACACCTTC

v_call: TRBV5-1
clone_size: NA
j_call: TRBJ1-6
d_call: NA
cdr3_aa: CASSREAFWDSPLHF
cdr3_nt: TGCGCCAGCAGCAGAGAGGCCTTTTGGGATTCACCCCTCCACTTT

v_call: TRBV5-1
clone_size: NA
j_call: TRBJ2-7
d_call: NA
cdr3_aa: CASSPETYEQYF
cdr3_nt: TGCGCCAGCAGCCCGGAGACCTACGAGCAGTACTTC

v_call: TRBV4-1
clone_size: NA
j_call: TRBJ2-5
d_call: TRBD2
cdr3_aa: CASTRGTSGGLLQETQYF
cdr3_nt: TGCGCCAGCACCAGGGGGACTAGCGGGGGCCTCCTCCAAGAGACCCAGTACTTC

v_call: TRBV29-1
clone_size: once
j_call: TRBJ2-5
d_call: TRBD1
cdr3_aa: CSVERTGVGETQYF
cdr3_nt: TGCAGCGTTGAAAGGACAGGGGTTGGAGAGACCCAGTACTTC

v_call: TRBV9
clone_size: NA
j_call: TRBJ1-5
d_call: NA
cdr3_aa: CASSPQGYSNQPQHF
cdr3_nt: TGTGCCAGCAGCCCCCAGGGTTATAGCAATCAGCCCCAGCATTTT

v_call: TRBV12-3/TRBV12-4
clone_size: NA
j_call: TRBJ1-2
d_call: NA
cdr3_aa: CASSTGGTYGYTF
cdr3_nt: TGTGCCAGCAGTACCGGGGGGACCTATGGCTACACCTTC

v_call: TRBV6-6
clone_size: NA
j_call: TRBJ1-3
d_call: NA
cdr3_aa: CASSPSPMTASGNTIYF
cdr3_nt: TGTGCCAGCAGTCCTTCCCCTATGACAGCCTCTGGAAACACCATATATTTT

v_call: TRBV5-6
clone_size: once
j_call: TRBJ1-2
d_call: TRBD1
cdr3_aa: CASSRLGTATNYGYTF
cdr3_nt: TGTGCCAGCAGCCGACTAGGGACAGCTACTAACTATGGCTACACCTTC

v_call: TRBV19
clone_size: NA
j_call: TRBJ1-5
d_call: NA
cdr3_aa: CASSPAGGNSNQPQHF
cdr3_nt: TGTGCCAGTAGTCCGGCGGGGGGGAATAGCAATCAGCCCCAGCATTTT

v_call: TRBV5-8
clone_size: NA
j_call: TRBJ1-1
d_call: TRBD1
cdr3_aa: CASSTGANTEAFF
cdr3_nt: TGTGCCAGTTCGACAGGGGCGAACACTGAAGCTTTCTTT

v_call: TRBV7-6
clone_size: NA
j_call: TRBJ2-2
d_call: NA
cdr3_aa: CASSLVVSGTTGELFF
cdr3_nt: TGTGCCAGCAGCTTAGTTGTTAGCGGAACCACCGGGGAGCTGTTTTTT

v_call: TRBV11-2
clone_size: NA
j_call: TRBJ2-7
d_call: NA
cdr3_aa: CASSLDRRAEQYF
cdr3_nt: TGTGCCAGCAGCTTAGATCGGAGGGCCGAGCAGTACTTC